This is a list of T cell receptor beta chains from one sample in a study of sequential checkpoint blockade in melanoma. The data were produced by immunoSEQ multiplex PCR, yet TCRdb's version contains in-frame clones alone and is incomplete. This table holds approximately 34,000 clones, roughly four fifths found once. The sequencing here drew on CD8+ T cells sorted from blood (inferred from file names), taken from a patient given nivolumab and ipilimumab in sequence. The receptors here all came from a human donor with melanoma. Both conserved end residues are part of each CDR3.

CDR3,V
CARSLAVGQSFSYEQYF,TRBV5-3
CASSSKSSGREINTGELFF,TRBV27
CASSPTRTSVPYEQYF,TRBV4-2
CASSLNPGLDTDTQYF,TRBV7-8
CASSPHLAGASNEQFF,TRBV7-9
CATRTGWNQPQHF,TRBV27
CASSLSMGKANQPQHF,TRBV28
CSVVGGYEQYF,TRBV29-1
CASSLGGDLAFF,TRBV5-6
CASSLFAVRDTEAFF,TRBV28
CASSFPTTSSYGYTF,TRBV28
CASSLEDFPGVVNQPQHF,TRBV7-9
CASSENSGSGTDTQYF,TRBV6-4
CASGELGGEAFF,TRBV11-2
CASSLSGGLIGAGPYEQYF,TRBV28